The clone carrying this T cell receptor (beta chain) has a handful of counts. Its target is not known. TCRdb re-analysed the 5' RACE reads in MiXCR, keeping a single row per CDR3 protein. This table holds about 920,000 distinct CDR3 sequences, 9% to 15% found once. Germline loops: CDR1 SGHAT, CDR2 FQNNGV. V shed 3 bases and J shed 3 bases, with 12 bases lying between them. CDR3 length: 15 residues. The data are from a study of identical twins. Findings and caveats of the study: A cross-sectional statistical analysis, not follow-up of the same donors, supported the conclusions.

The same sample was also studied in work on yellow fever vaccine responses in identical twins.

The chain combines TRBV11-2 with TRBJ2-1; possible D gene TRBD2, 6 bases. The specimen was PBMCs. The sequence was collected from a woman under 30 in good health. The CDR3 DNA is TGTGCCAGCAGCTTGTCGGGAGATGTCTACAATGAGCAGTTCTTC. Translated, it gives CASSLSGDVYNEQFF.